This paragraph reports one T cell receptor (beta chain). This specimen comes from a study of cytomegalovirus exposure and HLA in healthy donors. Primers for the PCR totalled 60 Vbeta and 13 Jbeta. This table comes from immunoSEQ multiplex PCR, and its TCRdb copy is limited to in-frame clones, with some not included. Among roughly 150,000 clones listed, 70% to 90% were seen once. V lost 2 bases, J lost 1 base, and 0 bases stayed unmatched. CDR3 size: 15 residues. Germline-derived CDR1 and CDR2 are SGHTA and FQGTGA. This clonotype was obtained from a man aged 30 to 39 in good health and CMV-seropositive. J is TRBJ2-3 and V is TRBV7-3, with 10 bases lining up with TRBD2. Sequenced sample: PBMCs. The CDR3 region is CASSLGTSGTDTQYF. In nucleotides, the CDR3 is TGTGCCAGCAGCTTAGGGACTAGCGGCACAGATACGCAGTATTTT.